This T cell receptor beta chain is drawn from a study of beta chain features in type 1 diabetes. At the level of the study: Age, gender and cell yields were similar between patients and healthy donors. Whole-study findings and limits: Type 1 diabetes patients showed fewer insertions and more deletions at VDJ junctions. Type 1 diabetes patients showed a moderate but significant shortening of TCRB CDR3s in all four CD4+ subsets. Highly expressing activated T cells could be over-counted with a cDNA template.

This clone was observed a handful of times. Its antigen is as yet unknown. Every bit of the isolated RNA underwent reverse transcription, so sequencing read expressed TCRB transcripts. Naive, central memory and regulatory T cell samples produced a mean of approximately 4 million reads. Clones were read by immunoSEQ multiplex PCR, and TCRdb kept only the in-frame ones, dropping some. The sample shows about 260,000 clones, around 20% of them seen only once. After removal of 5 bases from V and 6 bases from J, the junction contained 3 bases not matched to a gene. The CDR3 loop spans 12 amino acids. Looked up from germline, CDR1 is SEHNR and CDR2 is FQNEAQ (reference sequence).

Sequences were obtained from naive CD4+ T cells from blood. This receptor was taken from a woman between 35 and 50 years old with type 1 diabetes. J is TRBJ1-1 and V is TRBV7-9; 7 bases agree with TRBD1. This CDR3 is CASSRDRAEAFF. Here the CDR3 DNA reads TGTGCCAGCAGCCGTGACAGGGCTGAAGCTTTCTTT.